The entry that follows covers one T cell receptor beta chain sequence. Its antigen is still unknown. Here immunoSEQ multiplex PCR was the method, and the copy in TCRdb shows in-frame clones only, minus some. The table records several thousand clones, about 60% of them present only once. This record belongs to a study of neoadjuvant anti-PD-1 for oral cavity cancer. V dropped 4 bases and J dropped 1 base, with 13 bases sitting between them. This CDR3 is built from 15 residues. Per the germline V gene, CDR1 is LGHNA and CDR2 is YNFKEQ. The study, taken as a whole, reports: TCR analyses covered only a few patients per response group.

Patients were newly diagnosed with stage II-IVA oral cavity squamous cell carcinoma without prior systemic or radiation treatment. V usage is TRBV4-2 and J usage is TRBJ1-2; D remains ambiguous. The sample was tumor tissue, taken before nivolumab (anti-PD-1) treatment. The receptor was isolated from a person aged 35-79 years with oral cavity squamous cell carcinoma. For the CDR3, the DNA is TGTGCCAGCAGCCCACTCGAGGGAATTAACTATGGCTACACCTTC. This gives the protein CASSPLEGINYGYTF.